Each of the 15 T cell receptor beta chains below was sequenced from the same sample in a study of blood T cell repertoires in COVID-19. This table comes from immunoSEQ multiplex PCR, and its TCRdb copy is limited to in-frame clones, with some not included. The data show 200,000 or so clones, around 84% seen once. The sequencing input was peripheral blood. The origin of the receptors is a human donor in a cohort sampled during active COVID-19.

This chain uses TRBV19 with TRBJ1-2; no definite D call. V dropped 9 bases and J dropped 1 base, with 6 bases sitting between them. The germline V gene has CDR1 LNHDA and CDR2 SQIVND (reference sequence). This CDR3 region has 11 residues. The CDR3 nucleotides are TGTGCCAGCATCAATAACTATGGCTACACCTTC. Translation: CASINNYGYTF.

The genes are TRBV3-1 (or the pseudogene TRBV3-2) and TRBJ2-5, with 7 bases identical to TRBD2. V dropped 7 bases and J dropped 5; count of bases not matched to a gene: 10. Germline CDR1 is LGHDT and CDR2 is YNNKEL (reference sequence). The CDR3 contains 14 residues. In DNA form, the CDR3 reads TGTGCCAGCAACCCACGACTAGCTGGCGAGACCCAGTACTTC. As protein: CASNPRLAGETQYF.

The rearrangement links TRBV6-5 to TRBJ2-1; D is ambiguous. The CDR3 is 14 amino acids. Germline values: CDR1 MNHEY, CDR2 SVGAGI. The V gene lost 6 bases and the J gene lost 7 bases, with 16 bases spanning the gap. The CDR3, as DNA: TGTGCCAGCAGCCCGACTTGGCGAAGGAATGAGCAGTTCTTC. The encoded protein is CASSPTWRRNEQFF.

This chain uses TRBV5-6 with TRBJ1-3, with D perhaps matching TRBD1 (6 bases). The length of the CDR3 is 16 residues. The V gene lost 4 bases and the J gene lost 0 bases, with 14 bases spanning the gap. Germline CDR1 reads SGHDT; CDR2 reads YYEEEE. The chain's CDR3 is CASSRRTDRSGNTIYF. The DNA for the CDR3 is TGTGCCAGCAGCCGACGGACAGATCGCTCTGGAAACACCATATATTTT.

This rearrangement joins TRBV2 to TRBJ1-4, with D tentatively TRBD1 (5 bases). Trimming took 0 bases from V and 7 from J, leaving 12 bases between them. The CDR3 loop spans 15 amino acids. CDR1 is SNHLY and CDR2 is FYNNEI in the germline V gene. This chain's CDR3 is CASSEAQQGGEKLFF. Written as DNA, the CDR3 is TGTGCCAGCAGTGAAGCGCAGCAGGGAGGTGAAAAACTGTTTTTT. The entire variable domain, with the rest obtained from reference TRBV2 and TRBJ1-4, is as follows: EPEVTQTPSHQVTQMGQEVILRCVPISNHLYFYWYRQILGQKVEFLVSFYNNEISEKSEIFDDQFSVERPDGSNFTLKIRSTKLEDSAMYFCASSEAQQGGEKLFFGSGTQLSVL.

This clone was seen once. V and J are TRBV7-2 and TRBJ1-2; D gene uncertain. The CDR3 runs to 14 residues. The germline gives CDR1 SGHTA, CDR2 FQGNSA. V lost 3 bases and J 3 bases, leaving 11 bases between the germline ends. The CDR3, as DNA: TGTGCCAGCAGCTTCCCATCCGAGGACTATGGCTACACCTTC. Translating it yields CASSFPSEDYGYTF.

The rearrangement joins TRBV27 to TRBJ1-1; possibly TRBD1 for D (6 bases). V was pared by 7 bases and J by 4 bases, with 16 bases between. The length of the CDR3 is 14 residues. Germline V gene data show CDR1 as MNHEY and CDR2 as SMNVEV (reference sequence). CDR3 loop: CASTSARGGTEAFF. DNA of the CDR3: TGTGCCAGCACCTCGGCCAGGGGTGGCACTGAAGCTTTCTTT.

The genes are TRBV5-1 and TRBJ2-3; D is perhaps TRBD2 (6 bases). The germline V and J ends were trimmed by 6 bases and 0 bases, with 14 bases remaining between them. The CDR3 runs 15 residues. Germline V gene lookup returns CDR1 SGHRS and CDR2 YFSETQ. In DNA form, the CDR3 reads TGCGCCAGCACCCCGGCGGCGGGAAGCACAGATACGCAGTATTTT. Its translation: CASTPAAGSTDTQYF.

The CDR3 nucleotides are TGTGCCAGCAGCCCAGACGGGACTAGGAACACCGGGGAGCTGTTTTTT. It codes for CASSPDGTRNTGELFF. The chain links TRBV9 to TRBJ2-2, with 8 nucleotides matching TRBD2. The V and J ends lost 4 bases and 1 base, in that order; junction bases with no gene match: 6. Germline-derived CDR1 and CDR2 are SGDLS and YYNGEE. This CDR3 is 16 amino acids long.

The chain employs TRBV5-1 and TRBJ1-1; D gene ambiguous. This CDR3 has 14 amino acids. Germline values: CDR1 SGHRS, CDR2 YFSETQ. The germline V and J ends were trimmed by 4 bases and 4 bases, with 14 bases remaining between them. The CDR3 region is CASSQSQAGTEAFF. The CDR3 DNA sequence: TGCGCCAGCAGCCAGAGCCAGGCGGGCACTGAAGCTTTCTTT.

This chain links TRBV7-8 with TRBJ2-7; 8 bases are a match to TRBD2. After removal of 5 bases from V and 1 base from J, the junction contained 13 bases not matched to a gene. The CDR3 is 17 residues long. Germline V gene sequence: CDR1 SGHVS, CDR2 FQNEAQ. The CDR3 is CASSPGGGHYLSYEQYV. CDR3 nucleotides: TGTGCCAGCAGCCCCGGGGGGGGACACTACCTATCCTACGAGCAGTACGTC.

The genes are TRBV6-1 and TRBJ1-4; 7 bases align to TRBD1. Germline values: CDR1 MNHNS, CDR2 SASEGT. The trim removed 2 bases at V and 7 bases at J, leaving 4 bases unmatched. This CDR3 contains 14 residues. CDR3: CASSETGAGEKLFF. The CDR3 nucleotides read TGTGCCAGCAGTGAAACAGGGGCAGGTGAAAAACTGTTTTTT.

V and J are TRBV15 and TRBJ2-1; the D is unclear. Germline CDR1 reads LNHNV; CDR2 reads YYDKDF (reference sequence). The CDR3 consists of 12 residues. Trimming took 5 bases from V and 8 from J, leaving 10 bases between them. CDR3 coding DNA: TGTGCCACCAGCGGTCCTCTATATGAGCAGTTCTTC. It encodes CATSGPLYEQFF.

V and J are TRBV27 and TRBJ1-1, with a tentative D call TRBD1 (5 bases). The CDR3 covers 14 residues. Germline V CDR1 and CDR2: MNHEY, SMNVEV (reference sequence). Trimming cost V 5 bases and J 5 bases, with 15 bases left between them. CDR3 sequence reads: CASSKDNQQTEAFF. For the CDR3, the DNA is TGTGCCAGCAGTAAGGACAACCAACAGACTGAAGCTTTCTTT.

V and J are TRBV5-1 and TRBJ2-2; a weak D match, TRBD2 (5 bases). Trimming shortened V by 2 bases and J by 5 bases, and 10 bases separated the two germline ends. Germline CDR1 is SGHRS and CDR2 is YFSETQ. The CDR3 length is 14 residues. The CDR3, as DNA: TGCGCCAGCAGCTTCTTCTCGGGGACCGGGGAGCTGTTTTTT. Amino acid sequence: CASSFFSGTGELFF.